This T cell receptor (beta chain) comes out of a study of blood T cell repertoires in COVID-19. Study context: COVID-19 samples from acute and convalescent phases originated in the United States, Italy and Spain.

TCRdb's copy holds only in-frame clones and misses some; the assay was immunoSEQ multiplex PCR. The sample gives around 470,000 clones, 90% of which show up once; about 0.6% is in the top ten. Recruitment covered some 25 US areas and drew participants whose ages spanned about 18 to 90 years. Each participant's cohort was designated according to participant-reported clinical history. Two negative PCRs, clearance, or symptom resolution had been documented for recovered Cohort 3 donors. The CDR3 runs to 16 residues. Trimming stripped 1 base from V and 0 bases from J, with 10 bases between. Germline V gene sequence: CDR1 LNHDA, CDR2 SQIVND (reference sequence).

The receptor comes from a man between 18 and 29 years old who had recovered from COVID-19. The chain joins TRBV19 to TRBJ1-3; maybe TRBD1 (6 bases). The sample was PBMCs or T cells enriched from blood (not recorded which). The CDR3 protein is CASSIAGQRSGNTIYF. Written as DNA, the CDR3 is TGTGCCAGTAGTATAGCTGGACAGCGCTCTGGAAACACCATATATTTT.